This entry concerns a single T cell receptor beta chain. Its antigen is still unknown. One base away there is no much larger clone; base qualities are not given. These data belong to a study of cytomegalovirus exposure and HLA in healthy donors (dated by TCRdb to between 2016 and 2019). Regarding the study in general: According to a later analysis, one platform produced both the roughly 130 validation repertoires and the 550 to 800 repertoires of the first cohort. A separate validation cohort of roughly 120 different subjects was used in addition to the 666-subject first cohort. To predict cytomegalovirus infection status, the study brought together high-throughput TCR immunosequencing, statistical association of individual TCRs with disease status, and machine learning. The study was designed to test whether signatures of past pathogen exposure could be identified by cataloging public T cell receptors.

Separate from the roughly 630-subject first cohort, the validation cohort of 120 subjects was the group to which the donors belonged. V is cut by 4 bases and J by 0 bases, and the space between the germline ends is 4 bases. Taken from cysteine to phenylalanine, the CDR3 has 13 residues. The only DNA kept is the CDR3, 39 bases in frame from the first base. As encoded in the germline V gene, CDR1 is MDHEN while CDR2 is SYDVKM. Libraries were constructed by the immunoSEQ multiplex PCR assay. For the original study's pipeline: A statistical classification framework was built for diagnosing cytomegalovirus status from the catalog of TCR beta chain sequences. TCRdb obtained this table from immuneACCESS and retained in-frame rearrangements with V and J assigned. These tables miss some clones; where compared with another copy, unresolved V genes account for less than half of the shortfall, and the remainder is unexplained. V and J calls plus clone size are reproduced from that table; the DNA served to infer D and trimming. Recorded for this sample are some 86,000 clones; approximately 93% of them occurred a single time. The ten largest account for about 3.6% of the sample.

Points the paper makes about the study in general: The study gave a list of some 150 TCR beta chains associated with cytomegalovirus. A later analysis found that TCRs clustered in the first cohort also tended to co-occur in the roughly 110 validation repertoires, with approximately 94% of cluster scores above 0. In vitro tests confirmed that a few of the cytomegalovirus-associated TCR beta chains recognize cytomegalovirus antigens. The validation cohort had no HLA typing available for a later analysis, so co-occurrence within that cohort was assessed over all 110 or so repertoires. The classifier was reported to diagnose cytomegalovirus status with high specificity and sensitivity in both the original cohort and the validation cohort. The authors suggested that the approach could potentially be generalized to other disease states and immunological phenotypes. Most TCR sequences were observed very rarely across donors, whereas some public TCRs were present in many individuals.

This TCR came from a woman aged 25 to 39 in good health and CMV-seronegative. The sequence is built from TRBV28 and TRBJ1-5; no D gene is confidently identified. Source material: PBMCs. The CDR3 has the sequence CASSSDSNQPQHF. The nucleotide sequence is given as TGTGCCAGCAGTTCAGATAGCAATCAGCCCCAGCATTTT.